The clone carrying this TCR beta chain was recorded at least ten times. Its antigen is unidentified. The data stem from a study of neurological immune-mediated disorders. Whole-study findings and limits: None of the CDR3 amino acid sequences of expanded clones were shared across subjects, and this suggested private repertoires in all groups. In HTLV-1-associated myelopathy, TCR clonal expansion was greatest, whereas multiple sclerosis had the least, falling below healthy controls.

The study drew its healthy controls from blood bank volunteers in Maryland, USA. Per the germline V gene, CDR1 is MNHNS and CDR2 is SASEGT. Trimming cost V 2 bases and J 7 bases, with 5 bases left between them. This CDR3 has 11 residues. The cDNA was synthesized by 5'RACE incorporating 10-nucleotide random UMIs. MiXCR, run by TCRdb on the 5' RACE reads, gives a single entry per CDR3 protein. The table has tens of thousands of distinct CDR3 sequences, about an eighth seen once. Sequenced: PBMCs. The chain carries TRBV6-1 and TRBJ1-1; no firm D call. The source of this sequence is a man aged 55-75 years in good health. The CDR3 coding sequence is TGTGCCAGCAGTGAATGGGGTGAAGCTTTCTTT. This codes for CASSEWGEAFF.